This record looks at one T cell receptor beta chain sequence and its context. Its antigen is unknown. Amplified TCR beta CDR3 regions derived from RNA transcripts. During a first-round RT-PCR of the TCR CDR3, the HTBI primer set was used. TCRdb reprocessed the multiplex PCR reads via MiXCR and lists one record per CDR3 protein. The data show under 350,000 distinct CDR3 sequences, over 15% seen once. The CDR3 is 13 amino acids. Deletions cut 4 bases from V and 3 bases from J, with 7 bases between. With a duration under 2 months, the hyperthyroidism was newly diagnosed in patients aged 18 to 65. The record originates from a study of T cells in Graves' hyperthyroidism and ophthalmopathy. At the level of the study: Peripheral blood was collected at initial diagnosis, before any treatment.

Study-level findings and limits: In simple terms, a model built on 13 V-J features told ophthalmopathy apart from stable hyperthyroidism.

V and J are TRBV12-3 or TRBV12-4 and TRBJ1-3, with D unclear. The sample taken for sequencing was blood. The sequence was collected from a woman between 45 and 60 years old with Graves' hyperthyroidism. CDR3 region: CASSSFIGNTIYF. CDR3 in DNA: TGTGCCAGCAGTTCATTCATTGGAAACACCATATATTTT.